The clone carrying this TCR beta chain was seen just once. The CDR3 totals 12 residues. V was cut by 0 bases and J by 12 bases, with 11 bases left in between. Germline-derived CDR1 and CDR2 are MNHNS and SASEGT. This record comes from a study of blood T cell repertoires in COVID-19. At the level of the study: Whether acute or convalescent, the COVID-19 samples came from the United States, Italy and Spain.

Profiling relied on immunoSEQ multiplex PCR, and the TCRdb table lists in-frame clones only, not all of them. Of approximately 81,000 clones in the sample, roughly four fifths were seen once. Sequenced input: peripheral blood. The clonotype was recovered from a human donor in a cohort sampled during active COVID-19. This chain connects TRBV6-1 to TRBJ1-2; D may be TRBD1 (5 bases). The CDR3 DNA is TGTGCCAGCAGTGAAGCTCGGACACTCAACACCTTC. Protein product: CASSEARTLNTF.